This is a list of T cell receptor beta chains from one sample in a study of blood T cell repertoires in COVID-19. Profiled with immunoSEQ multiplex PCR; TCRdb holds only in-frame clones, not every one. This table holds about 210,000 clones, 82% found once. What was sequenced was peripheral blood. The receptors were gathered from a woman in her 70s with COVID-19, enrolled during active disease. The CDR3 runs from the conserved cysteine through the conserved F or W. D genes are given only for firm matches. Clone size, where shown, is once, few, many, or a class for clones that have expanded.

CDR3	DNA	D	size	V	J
CASRAARDEQYF	TGTGCCAGCAGGGCCGCCAGGGACGAGCAGTACTTC	NA	many	TRBV6-5	TRBJ2-7
CASSLIPGTSGRSKFF	TGCGCCAGCAGCTTGATCCCCGGGACTAGCGGGAGAAGTAAGTTCTTC	TRBD2	NA	TRBV5-1	TRBJ2-1
CASRGGPRTGELFF	TGTGCCAGTAGGGGGGGACCCCGCACCGGGGAGCTGTTTTTT	NA	NA	TRBV19	TRBJ2-2
CASSPRVRDSYNEQFF	TGTGCCAGCAGCCCCCGGGTGCGGGACTCCTACAATGAGCAGTTCTTC	NA	few	TRBV7-7	TRBJ2-1
CASGTGSSYEQYF	TGCGCCAGCGGGACAGGGTCTTCCTACGAGCAGTACTTC	TRBD1	NA	TRBV5-1	TRBJ2-7
CASSAGSYNEQFF	TGTGCCAGCAGCGCCGGGTCTTACAATGAGCAGTTCTTC	NA	NA	TRBV5-4	TRBJ2-1
CASSPRTSGQETQYF	TGTGCCAGCAGCCCACGGACTAGCGGCCAAGAGACCCAGTACTTC	TRBD2	once	TRBV3-1/TRBV3-2	TRBJ2-5
CASTQKGQGNNSPLHF	TGTGCCAGCACCCAAAAGGGACAGGGGAATAATTCACCCCTCCACTTT	TRBD1	once	TRBV7-9	TRBJ1-6
CASSISGRAGNEQFF	TGTGCCAGCAGCATTAGCGGGAGGGCGGGCAATGAGCAGTTCTTC	TRBD2	NA	TRBV7-2	TRBJ2-1
CASSLNQGLETQYF	TGTGCCAGCAGCTTAAATCAGGGATTAGAGACCCAGTACTTC	NA	NA	TRBV11-2	TRBJ2-5
CASSYSTSLNIQYF	TGTGCCAGCAGTTACTCGACTAGTTTAAACATTCAGTACTTC	NA	NA	TRBV6-5	TRBJ2-4
CASSLDRDSYEQYF	TGTGCCAGCAGCCTGGACAGGGACTCCTACGAGCAGTACTTC	TRBD1	few	TRBV7-2	TRBJ2-7
CASSLTSPDTQYF	TGTGCCAGCAGCCTGACTAGCCCAGATACGCAGTATTTT	TRBD2	NA	TRBV28	TRBJ2-3
CATTPGGSGQPQHF	TGTGCCACTACCCCTGGGGGGTCGGGTCAGCCCCAGCATTTT	NA	NA	TRBV10-3	TRBJ1-5
CATRKTGDTDTQYF	TGTGCCACCAGGAAGACAGGGGACACAGATACGCAGTATTTT	TRBD1	NA	TRBV24-1	TRBJ2-3
CASSSIRGLDTQYF	TGTGCCAGCAGCTCGATACGGGGGTTGGATACGCAGTATTTT	NA	NA	TRBV7-2	TRBJ2-3
CAWSIQGPYEQYF	TGTGCCTGGAGTATACAGGGCCCCTACGAGCAGTACTTC	NA	once	TRBV30	TRBJ2-7
CASNPGGYDEQYF	TGTGCCAGCAACCCAGGGGGCTACGACGAGCAGTACTTC	TRBD1	NA	TRBV28	TRBJ2-7
CASSPTGNYEQYF	TGTGCCAGCAGCCCGACAGGTAACTACGAGCAGTACTTC	NA	NA	TRBV3-1/TRBV3-2	TRBJ2-7
CASSVSPGTEAFF	TGTGCCAGCAGCGTATCACCGGGGACTGAAGCTTTCTTT	NA	NA	TRBV9	TRBJ1-1
CASSLVQGQETQYF	TGTGCCAGCAGCTTGGTACAGGGCCAAGAGACCCAGTACTTC	NA	NA	TRBV5-5	TRBJ2-5
CAWSISTGANEKLFF	TGTGCCTGGAGTATAAGTACAGGAGCTAATGAAAAACTGTTTTTT	NA	NA	TRBV30	TRBJ1-4
CASSLSGTASGANVLTF	TGTGCCAGCAGCCTGTCTGGGACAGCCTCTGGGGCCAACGTCCTGACTTTC	TRBD1	NA	TRBV3-1/TRBV3-2	TRBJ2-6
CASSSQAGGVNEQFF	TGTGCCAGCAGCTCACAAGCGGGAGGGGTCAATGAGCAGTTCTTC	TRBD2	NA	TRBV7-6	TRBJ2-1
CASSSYLPGGTEAFF	TGTGCCAGCAGCTCTTACTTGCCAGGGGGCACTGAAGCTTTCTTT	TRBD1	NA	TRBV7-2	TRBJ1-1
CASSLVTSAPGELFF	TGCGCCAGCAGCTTGGTCACTAGCGCCCCCGGGGAGCTGTTTTTT	TRBD2	NA	TRBV5-1	TRBJ2-2
CASSFARTGHYGYTF	TGTGCCAGCAGCTTTGCTCGGACAGGGCACTATGGCTACACCTTC	TRBD1	NA	TRBV7-2	TRBJ1-2
CAISEGYGQLNTEAFF	TGTGCCATCAGTGAGGGTTATGGACAGCTGAACACTGAAGCTTTCTTT	NA	NA	TRBV10-3	TRBJ1-1
CAIKREVSYNEQFF	TGTGCCATTAAGCGGGAGGTCTCCTACAATGAGCAGTTCTTC	TRBD2	NA	TRBV27	TRBJ2-1
CASSLSPSRGMDGYTF	TGTGCCAGCAGTTTATCTCCGTCCCGGGGTATGGATGGCTACACCTTC	NA	NA	TRBV28	TRBJ1-2
CASRNGDSSYEQYF	TGTGCCAGCAGAAATGGCGACAGTTCCTACGAGCAGTACTTC	NA	NA	TRBV6-6	TRBJ2-7
CASSLSGQGSYEQYF	TGTGCCAGCAGTTTATCGGGACAGGGCTCCTACGAGCAGTACTTC	TRBD1	NA	TRBV6-5	TRBJ2-7
CASSKQQTSGNSQSPDTQYF	TGTGCCAGCAGCAAACAGCAAACTAGCGGAAATTCACAGTCCCCAGATACGCAGTATTTT	NA	once	TRBV21-1	TRBJ2-3
CATRTQGNTEAFF	TGTGCCACCCGAACACAGGGGAACACTGAAGCTTTCTTT	NA	NA	TRBV10-3	TRBJ1-1
CASSPLTRDWRYEQYF	TGTGCCAGCAGTCCGCTAACCCGGGACTGGAGATACGAGCAGTACTTC	NA	NA	TRBV28	TRBJ2-7
CASSLLERGERGGELFF	TGTGCCAGCAGTTTACTTGAGCGGGGAGAGCGGGGCGGGGAGCTGTTTTTT	TRBD2	NA	TRBV28	TRBJ2-2
CASSLEGARSSGNTIYF	TGTGCCAGCAGCTTAGAAGGGGCCCGAAGCTCTGGAAACACCATATATTTT	NA	few	TRBV5-6	TRBJ1-3
CSVEGLFNTEAFF	TGCAGCGTTGAAGGACTTTTTAACACTGAAGCTTTCTTT	NA	NA	TRBV29-1	TRBJ1-1
CASSYSRARGGQPQHF	TGTGCCAGCAGTTACTCTAGGGCCAGGGGTGGTCAGCCCCAGCATTTT	NA	few	TRBV6-5	TRBJ1-5
CASSPQGAITEAFF	TGTGCCAGCTCACCTCAGGGGGCAATAACTGAAGCTTTCTTT	TRBD1	NA	TRBV18	TRBJ1-1
CASSLAGTSNTEAFF	TGTGCCAGCAGCTTGGCCGGGACATCGAACACTGAAGCTTTCTTT	NA	NA	TRBV5-8	TRBJ1-1
CSGTGEGGELFF	TGCAGCGGTACAGGGGAAGGGGGAGAACTGTTTTTT	TRBD1	few	TRBV29-1	TRBJ1-4
CATEETSGRREQYF	TGTGCCACCGAGGAGACTAGCGGGAGGAGGGAGCAGTACTTC	TRBD2	once	TRBV24-1	TRBJ2-7
CAISESGGYQETQYF	TGTGCCATCAGTGAGTCGGGAGGCTATCAAGAGACCCAGTACTTC	NA	NA	TRBV10-3	TRBJ2-5
CASRRTGEGEKLFF	TGTGCCAGTAGGAGGACAGGGGAGGGTGAAAAACTGTTTTTT	TRBD1	NA	TRBV19	TRBJ1-4
CASSPSLGEQYF	TGTGCCAGCTCACCATCCCTCGGCGAGCAGTACTTC	NA	NA	TRBV18	TRBJ2-7
CASSDQGQGWSPLHF	TGTGCCAGCAGTGACCAAGGACAGGGGTGGTCACCCCTCCACTTT	TRBD1	NA	TRBV6-4	TRBJ1-6